This entry is about one T cell receptor beta chain. A few counts support this clone. Its antigen is not yet known. No qualities accompany the bases; no much larger clone lies one base away. TCRbeta CDR3 regions were amplified from genomic DNA using the immunoSEQ Assay, a bias-controlled multiplex PCR. As for how the authors treated the data: The number of nucleated cells in each sample was estimated by amplification of reference gene primers within the assay. To quantify the absolute abundance of each unique TCRbeta CDR3 rearrangement, sequence reads were collapsed and filtered. Productive Simpson clonality was computed per sample as the square root of Simpson's diversity index over productive rearrangements. TCRdb re-hosts the immuneACCESS table, in-frame sequences only. Its copies lack some clones; in the studies checked, an unresolved V gene accounts for under half of them, and the cause for the rest is not known. V and J calls and clone size are given by that table; D and trimming were obtained from the DNA. The sample contains over 150,000 clones, about 86% of them found a single time. The top ten constitute 7.3% of the sample.

V ends up 2 bases short and J 8 bases short, with an unmatched junction base count of 10. Per the germline V gene, MNHNS is the CDR1 and SASEGT is the CDR2. Including the terminal cysteine and phenylalanine, the CDR3 comprises 15 residues. Only CDR3 DNA remains: 45 bases, in frame from the first base. Enrolling through a virtual design, the prospective study's participants ranged in age from roughly 18 to 90 years and lived across around 25 United States geographic areas. To assign participants to cohorts, the prospective study relied on clinical history that participants themselves reported in a screening survey and a study questionnaire. ImmuneRACE Cohort 3 recovered participants were defined by two consecutive negative NP/OP PCR tests, healthcare professional clearance, or symptom resolution. In the prospective study, whole blood, serum and a nasopharyngeal or oropharyngeal swab were collected from each participant by mobile phlebotomists. Additional blood draws and questionnaires over a 2-month period could optionally be provided by prospective study participants. Before DNA extraction, prospective study blood samples were shipped either frozen or at room temperature.

The source of the sample is a study of blood T cell repertoires in COVID-19 (dated by TCRdb to 2018 to 2020). About the study as a whole: Samples from collaborators originated in the United States, Italy and Spain and spanned both the acute and convalescent phases of COVID-19. The prospective study material was composed of cDNA or gDNA derived from T cells, B-cell-depleted T cells, or PBMCs. Deeply sampled blood TCRbeta repertoires from subjects exposed to, actively infected with, or recovered from COVID-19 were included in the dataset. A freely available public database, intended as a resource for researchers studying the immune response to SARS-CoV-2, is where the repertoires were released. The samples were drawn from the first 160 participants of the ongoing ImmuneRACE study and from some 1,300 subjects provided by 6 global collaborators. Sample metadata almost always included a de-identified subject ID, COVID-19 status, age in years and sex. HLA class I and class II types, where available, came from metadata supplied by the sample provider rather than from assay-based typing.

The research as a whole found: How much clinical and demographic metadata was included differed by source and by participant, and the metadata was provided uncurated.

This clonotype was obtained from a man over 45 who had recovered from COVID-19. The chain joins TRBV6-1 to TRBJ1-2, with 8 junctional bases fitting TRBD1. The source material was PBMCs or T cells enriched from blood (not recorded which). The DNA is TGTGCCAGCAGTGAAATAGGGCAGGGGGCGTCCGGCTACACCTTC. Translated, it gives CASSEIGQGASGYTF.